This is a list of T cell receptor beta chains from one sample in a study of T cells in localized non-small cell lung cancer. Using immunoSEQ multiplex PCR, the repertoire was profiled, and TCRdb retains in-frame clones only, with some absent. Among around 2,400 clones listed, approximately 23% were seen once. The material sequenced was lung tumor tissue, taken before any cancer treatment. The receptors shown here come from a man aged 40 to 75 with stage III lung adenocarcinoma. CDR3s include the opening cysteine and the closing phenylalanine or tryptophan. A D gene is named only where the DNA matches it firmly. Part of the rows lack a size; the others show once, few, many or a class for expanded clones.

>TRBJ1-4|-|TRBV19|-
CASTGWTNEKLFF
TGTGCCAGTACTGGGTGGACTAATGAAAAACTGTTTTTT
>TRBJ2-2|-|TRBV10-2|-
CAISEGDTNTGELFF
TGCGCCATCAGTGAGGGGGACACTAACACCGGGGAGCTGTTTTTT
>TRBJ2-3|-|TRBV5-1|few
CASSLGARIRGTDTQYF
TGCGCCAGCAGCTTGGGGGCGAGGATTAGAGGCACAGATACGCAGTATTTT
>TRBJ1-2|TRBD1|TRBV5-1|-
CASSAEGTGTASGYTF
TGCGCCAGCAGCGCCGAGGGTACCGGGACAGCATCCGGCTACACCTTC
>TRBJ2-5|-|TRBV19|few
CASSISGMRQETQYF
TGTGCCAGTAGTATTTCAGGGATGAGGCAAGAGACCCAGTACTTC
>TRBJ2-7|TRBD2|TRBV6-8|medium-sized
CASSVAVGLAGGPAYEQYF
TGTGCCAGCAGTGTAGCCGTGGGACTAGCGGGAGGGCCTGCCTACGAGCAGTACTTC
>TRBJ2-7|-|TRBV6-8|-
CASSTTAVGSYEQYF
TGTGCCAGCAGTACCACAGCGGTAGGTTCCTACGAGCAGTACTTC
>TRBJ2-6|TRBD1|TRBV19|once
CASSKAGTGGGSGANVLTF
TGTGCCAGTAGTAAGGCGGGGACAGGGGGCGGATCTGGGGCCAACGTCCTGACTTTC
>TRBJ1-1|-|TRBV19|large
CASSIRNTEAFF
TGTGCCAGTAGTATAAGAAACACTGAAGCTTTCTTT
>TRBJ2-3|-|TRBV6-8|-
CASSYDHKTILTDTQYF
TGTGCCAGCAGTTACGATCACAAAACAATACTCACAGATACGCAGTATTTT
>TRBJ2-1|-|TRBV6-8|-
CASSSQVGDLRRASYNEQFF
TGTGCCAGCAGTTCCCAGGTGGGGGACCTTCGGAGGGCTTCCTACAATGAGCAGTTCTTC
>TRBJ1-6|-|TRBV19|-
CASSPGPRSPLHF
TGTGCCAGTAGCCCGGGACCCCGATCACCCCTCCACTTT
>TRBJ1-4|-|TRBV2|-
CASSEFDGGVDVLFF
TGTGCCAGCAGTGAGTTCGACGGAGGAGTCGACGTTCTGTTTTTT
>TRBJ2-1|TRBD2|TRBV11-3|few
CASSFGDSGINEQFF
TGTGCCAGCAGCTTTGGTGATAGCGGGATAAATGAGCAGTTCTTC
>TRBJ2-1|-|TRBV29-1|-
CSVEERLKVNEQFF
TGCAGCGTTGAAGAACGTCTGAAGGTCAATGAGCAGTTCTTC
>TRBJ1-1|TRBD1|TRBV11-3|-
CASSLDGQGASAFF
TGTGCCAGCAGCTTGGACGGACAGGGGGCCTCTGCTTTCTTT
>TRBJ1-3|-|TRBV12-5|few
CASNDGSGAHTIYF
TGTGCCAGCAATGACGGGTCGGGGGCACACACCATATATTTT
>TRBJ1-4|-|TRBV9|-
CASSAGGTEPEKLFF
TGTGCCAGCAGCGCGGGGGGCACGGAACCTGAAAAACTGTTTTTT
>TRBJ2-7|-|TRBV15|few
CATSREEGGSYEQYF
TGTGCCACCAGCAGGGAAGAGGGGGGCTCCTACGAGCAGTACTTC
>TRBJ2-7|-|TRBV25-1|-
CASNGNSYEQYF
TGTGCCAGCAACGGGAACTCCTACGAGCAGTACTTC
>TRBJ2-7|TRBD2|TRBV9|few
CASSDGVAGGGEQYF
TGTGCCAGCAGTGACGGCGTAGCGGGAGGAGGCGAGCAGTACTTC
>TRBJ1-1|TRBD1|TRBV9|few
CASSVLDRGTSTEAFF
TGTGCCAGCAGTGTCCTCGACAGGGGTACGAGCACTGAAGCTTTCTTT
>TRBJ1-5|-|TRBV11-3|-
CASSLTADSNQPQHF
TGTGCCAGCAGCTTGACAGCCGATAGCAATCAGCCCCAGCATTTT
>TRBJ1-1|-|TRBV29-1|few
CSVEGAGVNTEAFF
TGCAGCGTTGAGGGAGCAGGGGTTAACACTGAAGCTTTCTTT
>TRBJ1-2|-|TRBV10-3|few
CAISEGQNNYGYTF
TGTGCCATCAGTGAGGGGCAGAATAACTATGGCTACACCTTC
>TRBJ2-1|-|TRBV9|few
CASTERDQPYNEQFF
TGTGCCAGCACGGAGAGGGACCAGCCCTACAATGAGCAGTTCTTC
>TRBJ2-1|TRBD2|TRBV5-1|-
CASSLDLAGRRNEQFF
TGCGCCAGCAGCTTGGACTTAGCGGGCCGCCGCAATGAGCAGTTCTTC
>TRBJ2-1|TRBD2|TRBV11-3|few
CASSLPAGGPNEQFF
TGTGCCAGCAGCTTACCAGCGGGGGGGCCGAATGAGCAGTTCTTC
>TRBJ1-3|TRBD1|TRBV6-8|-
CAIRTGGVTGNTIYF
TGTGCCATCAGGACAGGGGGCGTAACTGGAAACACCATATATTTT
>TRBJ2-3|-|TRBV6-8|few
CASSGDIGTQYF
TGTGCCAGCAGTGGGGACATAGGTACGCAGTATTTT
>TRBJ2-1|TRBD2|TRBV11-3|medium-sized
CASSLLYPAGVDNEQFF
TGTGCCAGCAGCTTACTCTATCCAGCGGGAGTAGACAATGAGCAGTTCTTC
>TRBJ1-2|-|TRBV11-3|-
CASSLDIARAGYTF
TGTGCCAGCAGCTTAGATATCGCCAGGGCTGGCTACACCTTC
>TRBJ2-5|TRBD1|TRBV30|-
CAWGGQGETQYF
TGTGCCTGGGGGGGACAGGGGGAGACCCAGTACTTC
>TRBJ2-3|-|TRBV11-3|-
CASSFGTIRDTQYF
TGTGCCAGCAGCTTCGGTACAATTCGTGATACGCAGTATTTT
>TRBJ2-7|TRBD2|TRBV10-2|few
CASSESQAGGENF
TGCGCCAGCAGTGAGTCGCAAGCGGGGGGTGAGAACTTC
>TRBJ1-4|-|TRBV18|few
CASSETGLNEKLFF
TGTGCCAGCTCAGAGACAGGCCTTAATGAAAAACTGTTTTTT
>TRBJ2-6|-|TRBV13|few
CASSLGLGGANVLTF
TGTGCCAGCAGCTTAGGTCTTGGTGGGGCCAACGTCCTGACTTTC
>TRBJ2-5|-|TRBV9|medium-sized
CASSGQTGETQYF
TGTGCCAGCAGTGGGCAGACGGGCGAGACCCAGTACTTC
>TRBJ1-1|-|TRBV6-8|-
CASSFQWNTEAFF
TGTGCCAGCAGTTTTCAGTGGAACACTGAAGCTTTCTTT
>TRBJ1-2|-|TRBV6-7|few
CASSYSYGYTF
TGTGCCAGCAGTTACAGCTATGGCTACACCTTC
>TRBJ1-3|-|TRBV11-3|-
CASSSGQSSGNTIYF
TGTGCCAGCAGCTCCGGACAGAGCTCTGGAAACACCATATATTTT
>TRBJ2-1|-|TRBV19|-
CASSIIRDVRYNEQFF
TGTGCCAGTAGTATAATAAGGGATGTCAGGTACAATGAGCAGTTCTTC
>TRBJ2-1|TRBD2|TRBV11-3|-
CASSLVAGEVNEQFF
TGTGCCAGCAGCTTAGTAGCGGGAGAAGTCAATGAGCAGTTCTTC
>TRBJ2-1|TRBD2|TRBV15|-
CATSGRRGAHNEQFF
TGTGCCACCAGCGGCAGGCGGGGGGCCCACAATGAGCAGTTCTTC
>TRBJ1-4|-|TRBV5-1|-
CASSPLVGGEKLFF
TGCGCCAGCAGCCCTCTCGTCGGGGGTGAAAAACTGTTTTTT
>TRBJ1-1|-|TRBV9|-
CASSVLDRITEAFF
TGTGCCAGCAGCGTACTTGACAGAATCACTGAAGCTTTCTTT
>TRBJ1-2|-|TRBV11-3|medium-sized
CASSLTSNGNYGYTF
TGTGCCAGCAGCTTAACGTCCAACGGGAACTATGGCTACACCTTC
>TRBJ2-2|-|TRBV29-1|-
CSVELGHNTGELFF
TGCAGCGTTGAATTGGGACACAACACCGGGGAGCTGTTTTTT
>TRBJ1-4|-|TRBV19|-
CASTLSAGGNEKLFF
TGTGCCAGTACCCTTTCGGCCGGGGGGAATGAAAAACTGTTTTTT
>TRBJ2-1|TRBD2|TRBV2|-
CASSETSPHNEQFF
TGTGCCAGCAGTGAGACTAGCCCTCACAATGAGCAGTTCTTC
>TRBJ2-1|TRBD2|TRBV5-1|-
CASSPVAGSSYNEQFF
TGCGCCAGCAGCCCGGTAGCGGGGAGCTCCTACAATGAGCAGTTCTTC
>TRBJ1-1|-|TRBV19|few
CASRGGNTEAFF
TGTGCCAGTAGGGGGGGGAACACTGAAGCTTTCTTT
>TRBJ2-1|TRBD2|TRBV6-8|-
CASRTTSGSYNEQFF
TGTGCCAGCAGGACAACTAGCGGATCCTACAATGAGCAGTTCTTC
>TRBJ2-3|-|TRBV27|-
CATQLTSSLDTQYF
TGTGCCACGCAGCTGACCTCCTCTCTCGATACGCAGTATTTT
>TRBJ2-7|-|TRBV9|few
CASSVAQGVSHEQYF
TGTGCCAGCAGCGTAGCTCAGGGAGTTTCCCACGAGCAGTACTTC
>TRBJ2-7|-|TRBV5-1|-
CASTPVGGNFYEQYF
TGCGCCAGCACCCCCGTTGGCGGGAATTTTTACGAGCAGTACTTC
>TRBJ2-1|TRBD2|TRBV6-8|-
CACRAGGPFNEQFF
TGTGCCTGCAGGGCGGGAGGGCCGTTCAATGAGCAGTTCTTC
>TRBJ2-1|TRBD2|TRBV9|-
CASTPGLAGVREQFF
TGTGCCAGCACCCCGGGACTAGCGGGAGTCAGGGAGCAGTTCTTC